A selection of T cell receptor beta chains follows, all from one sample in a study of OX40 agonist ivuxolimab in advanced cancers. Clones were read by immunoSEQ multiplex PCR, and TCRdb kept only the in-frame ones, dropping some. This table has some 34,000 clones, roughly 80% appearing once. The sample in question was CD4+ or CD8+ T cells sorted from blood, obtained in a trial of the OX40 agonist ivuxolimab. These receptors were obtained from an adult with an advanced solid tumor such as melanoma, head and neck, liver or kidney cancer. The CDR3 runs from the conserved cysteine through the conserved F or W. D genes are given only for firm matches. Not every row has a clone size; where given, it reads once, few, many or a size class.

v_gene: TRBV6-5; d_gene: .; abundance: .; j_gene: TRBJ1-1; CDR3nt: TGTGCCACCCGGGGGGCAGGAACTGAAGCTTTCTTT; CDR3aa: CATRGAGTEAFF
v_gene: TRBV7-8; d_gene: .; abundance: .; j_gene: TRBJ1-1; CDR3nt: TGTGCCAGCAGCTTAGCTTTAGCGGACACTGAAGCTTTCTTT; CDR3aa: CASSLALADTEAFF
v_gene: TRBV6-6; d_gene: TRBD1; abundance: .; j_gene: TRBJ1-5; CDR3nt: TGTGCCAGCAGGCTGGGACAGGGTGGCTATCAGCCCCAGCATTTT; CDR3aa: CASRLGQGGYQPQHF
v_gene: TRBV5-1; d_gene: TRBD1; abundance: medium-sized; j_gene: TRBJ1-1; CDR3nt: TGCGCCAGCAGTCCCAGGGGGTGGAACACTGAAGCTTTCTTT; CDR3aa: CASSPRGWNTEAFF
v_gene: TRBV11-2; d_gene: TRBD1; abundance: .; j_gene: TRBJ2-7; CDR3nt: TGTGCCAGCAGCGGGACAGGATCCTACGAGCAGTACTTC; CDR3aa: CASSGTGSYEQYF
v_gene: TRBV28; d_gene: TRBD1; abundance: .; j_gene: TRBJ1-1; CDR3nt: TGTGCCAGCAGTTTGAGACAGGGGGCTTTCTTT; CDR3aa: CASSLRQGAFF
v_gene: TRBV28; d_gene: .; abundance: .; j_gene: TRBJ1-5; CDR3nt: TGTGCCAGCAGGGTAGACAGTTTCAATCAGCCCCAGCATTTT; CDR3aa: CASRVDSFNQPQHF
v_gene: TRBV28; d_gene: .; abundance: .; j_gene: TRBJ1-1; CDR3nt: TGTGCCACATTCTCAGGTTCCCTTTTGAACACTGAAGCTTTCTTT; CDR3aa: CATFSGSLLNTEAFF
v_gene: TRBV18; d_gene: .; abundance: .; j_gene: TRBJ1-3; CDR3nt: TGTGCCAGCTCACCCGGTAGCCGGAGTAGCGGGGACACCATATATTTT; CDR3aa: CASSPGSRSSGDTIYF
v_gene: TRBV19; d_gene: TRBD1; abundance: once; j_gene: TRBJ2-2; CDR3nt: TGTGCCAGTAGCGGGACAGGGGGCGGCGGGGAGCTGTTTTTT; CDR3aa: CASSGTGGGGELFF
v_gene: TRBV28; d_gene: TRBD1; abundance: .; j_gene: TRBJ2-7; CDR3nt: TGTGCCAGCAGTTTATTTTTCTGGACAGGAAACTACGAGCAGTACTTC; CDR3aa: CASSLFFWTGNYEQYF
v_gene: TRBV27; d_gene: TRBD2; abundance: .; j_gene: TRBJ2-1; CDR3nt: TGTGCCAGCAGCCCAGGACTAGCGGGGTACAATGAGCAGTTCTTC; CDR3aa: CASSPGLAGYNEQFF
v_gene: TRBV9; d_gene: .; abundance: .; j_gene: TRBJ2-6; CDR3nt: TGTGCCAGCAGCTCAAGAGTTTCCGGGGCCAACGTCCTGACTTTC; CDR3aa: CASSSRVSGANVLTF
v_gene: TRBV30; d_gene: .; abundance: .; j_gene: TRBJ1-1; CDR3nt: TGTGCCTGGAGCGATACAGGCTGGACTGAAGCTTTCTTT; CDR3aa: CAWSDTGWTEAFF
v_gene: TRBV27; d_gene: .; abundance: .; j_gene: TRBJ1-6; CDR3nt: TGTGCCAGCAGTACGCTACCCGGGGCCGGGTCACCCCTCCACTTT; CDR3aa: CASSTLPGAGSPLHF
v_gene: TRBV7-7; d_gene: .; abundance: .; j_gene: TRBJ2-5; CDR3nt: TGTGCCAGCAGCTTAGGGATCCAAGAGACCCAGTACTTC; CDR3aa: CASSLGIQETQYF
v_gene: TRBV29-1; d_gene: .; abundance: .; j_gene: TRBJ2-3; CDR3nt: TGCAGCGTTGGGGCGTCAAGTAGGCACACAGATACGCAGTATTTT; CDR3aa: CSVGASSRHTDTQYF
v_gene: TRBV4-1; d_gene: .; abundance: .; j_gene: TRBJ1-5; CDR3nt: TGCGCCAGCAGCCAAGAAGGGCCAGTCTTGTGGCCCCAGCATTTT; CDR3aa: CASSQEGPVLWPQHF
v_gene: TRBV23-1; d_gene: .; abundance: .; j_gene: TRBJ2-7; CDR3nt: TGCGCCAGCAGTCAATCCATGAAGAGTCGGGGCTACGAGCAGTACTTC; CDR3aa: CASSQSMKSRGYEQYF
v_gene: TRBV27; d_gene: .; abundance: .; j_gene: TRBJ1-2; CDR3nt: TGTGCCAGCAGTTTATCGGTGGACTACTATGGCTACACCTTC; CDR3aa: CASSLSVDYYGYTF
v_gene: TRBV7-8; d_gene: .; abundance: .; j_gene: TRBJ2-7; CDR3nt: TGTGCCAGCAGCTTTGGTAGCGGAGCCTACGAGCAGTACTTC; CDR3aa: CASSFGSGAYEQYF
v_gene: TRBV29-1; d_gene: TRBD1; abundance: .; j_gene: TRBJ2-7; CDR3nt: TGCAGCGTTGAAGATTCTGGGACAGGGAGGTACGAGCAGTACTTC; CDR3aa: CSVEDSGTGRYEQYF
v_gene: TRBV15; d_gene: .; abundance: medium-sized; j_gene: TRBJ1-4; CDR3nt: TGTGCCACCAAAGGGAACGAAGAAAAACTGTTTTTT; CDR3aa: CATKGNEEKLFF
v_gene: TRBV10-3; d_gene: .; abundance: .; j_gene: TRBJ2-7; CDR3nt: TGTGCCATCAGTGAGTTGGGACAATCTTCCTACGAGCAGTACTTC; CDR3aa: CAISELGQSSYEQYF